This passage covers 6 T cell receptor beta chains from one sample sequenced in a study of blood T cell repertoires in COVID-19. The table came from immunoSEQ multiplex PCR; TCRdb's copy has only in-frame clones and leaves some out. This sample has some 230,000 clones, with 85% to 90% found just once. Sequencing was done on a sample of peripheral blood. Every receptor here comes from a woman between 50 and 59 years old with COVID-19, enrolled during active disease.

The rearrangement joins TRBV27 to TRBJ1-6; 11 nucleotides agree with TRBD1. After removal of 2 bases from V and 9 bases from J, the junction contained 3 bases not matched to a gene. CDR3 length: 15 amino acids. CDR1 and CDR2 from the germline V gene are MNHEY and SMNVEV (reference sequence). In DNA, the CDR3 is TGTGCCAGCAGTTTACCGGACAGGGGGCGTTCACCCCTCCACTTT. Translated, it gives CASSLPDRGRSPLHF.

V and J are TRBV5-1 and TRBJ1-2; 7 nucleotides align to TRBD1. J gave up 4 bases and V 4 bases, and 4 bases lay outside the gene matches. Germline V CDR1 and CDR2: SGHRS, YFSETQ. The CDR3 consists of 13 residues. CDR3 in DNA: TGCGCCAGCAGCCCGGGACAGACCTATGGCTACACCTTC. This encodes CASSPGQTYGYTF.

A few counts support this clone. The chain carries TRBV5-6 and TRBJ2-3; 8 bases are a match to TRBD2. The V segment lost 2 bases and the J segment 8 bases; nucleotides outside the gene matches: 10. The germline V gene has CDR1 SGHDT and CDR2 YYEEEE. This CDR3 has 15 residues. Here the CDR3 reads CASSFAGGPLGTQYF. CDR3 nucleotides: TGTGCCAGCAGCTTTGCGGGGGGACCTCTTGGTACGCAGTATTTT.

This chain links TRBV30 with TRBJ1-5; TRBD1 might be the D (5 bases). V was pared by 2 bases and J by 3 bases, with 17 bases between. Germline assignment: CDR1 GTSNPN and CDR2 SVGIG (reference sequence). This CDR3 contains 16 residues. The CDR3 protein is CAWSLGGAMYNQPQHF. CDR3 DNA sequence: TGTGCCTGGAGTTTGGGAGGGGCGATGTACAATCAGCCCCAGCATTTT.

This clone was found once. The rearrangement links TRBV6-5 to TRBJ2-7; a weak D match, TRBD1 (6 bases). Trimming took 6 bases from V and 4 from J, leaving 10 bases between them. Germline V lookup: CDR1 MNHEY, CDR2 SVGAGI. This CDR3 spans 12 amino acids. CDR3 protein: CASRATGYEQYV. CDR3 in DNA: TGTGCCAGCAGAGCTACAGGGTACGAGCAGTACGTC.

V is TRBV9 and J is TRBJ2-2, with 13 positions matching TRBD2. This CDR3 has 17 amino acids. Germline V lookup: CDR1 SGDLS, CDR2 YYNGEE. Trimming removed 0 bases from V and 3 bases from J; junction bases left unmatched: 2. Here the CDR3 DNA reads TGTGCCAGCAGCGTAGAACTAGCGGGGGGGCACACCGGGGAGCTGTTTTTT. Translation gives CASSVELAGGHTGELFF.